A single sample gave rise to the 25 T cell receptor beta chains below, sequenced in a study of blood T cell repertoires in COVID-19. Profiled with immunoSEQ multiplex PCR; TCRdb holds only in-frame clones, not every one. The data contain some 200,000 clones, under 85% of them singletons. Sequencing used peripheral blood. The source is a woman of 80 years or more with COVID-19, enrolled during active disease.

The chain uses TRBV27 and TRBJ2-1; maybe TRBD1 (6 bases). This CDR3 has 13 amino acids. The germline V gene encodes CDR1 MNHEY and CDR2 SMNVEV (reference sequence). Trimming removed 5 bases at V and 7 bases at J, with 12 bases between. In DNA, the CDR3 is TGTGCCAGCAGTGCAGCAGGGACAAATGAGCAGTTCTTC. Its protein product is CASSAAGTNEQFF.

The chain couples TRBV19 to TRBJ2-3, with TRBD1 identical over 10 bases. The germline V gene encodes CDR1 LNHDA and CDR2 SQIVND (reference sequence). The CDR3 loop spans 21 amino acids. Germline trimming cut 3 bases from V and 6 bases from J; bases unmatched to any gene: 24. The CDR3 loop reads CASSIPTPRQGATDQMDTQYF. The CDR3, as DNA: TGTGCCAGTAGTATTCCGACCCCCCGACAGGGGGCTACCGACCAGATGGATACGCAGTATTTT. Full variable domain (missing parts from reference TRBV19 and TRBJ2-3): DGGITQSPKYLFRKEGQNVTLSCEQNLNHDAMYWYRQDPGQGLRLIYYSQIVNDFQKGDIAEGYSVSREKKESFPLTVTSAQKNPTAFYLCASSIPTPRQGATDQMDTQYFGPGTRLTVL.

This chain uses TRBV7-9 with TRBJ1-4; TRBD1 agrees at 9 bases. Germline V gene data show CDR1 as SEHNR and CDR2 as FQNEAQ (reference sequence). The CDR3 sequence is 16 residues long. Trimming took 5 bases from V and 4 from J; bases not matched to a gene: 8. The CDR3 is CASSPSWGQGNEKLFF. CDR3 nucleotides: TGTGCCAGCAGCCCTAGTTGGGGACAGGGTAATGAAAAACTGTTTTTT.

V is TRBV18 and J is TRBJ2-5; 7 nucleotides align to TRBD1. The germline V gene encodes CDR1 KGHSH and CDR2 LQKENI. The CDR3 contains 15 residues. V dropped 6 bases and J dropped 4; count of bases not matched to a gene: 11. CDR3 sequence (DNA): TGTGCCAGCTCGTCGGGACAGAGGCTCCGAGAGACCCAGTACTTC. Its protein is CASSSGQRLRETQYF.

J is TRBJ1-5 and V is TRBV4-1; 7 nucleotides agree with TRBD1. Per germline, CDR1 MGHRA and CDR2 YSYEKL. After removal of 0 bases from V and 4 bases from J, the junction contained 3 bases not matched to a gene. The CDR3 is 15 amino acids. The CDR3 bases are TGCGCCAGCAGCCAAGAAGGGACAGCTAATCAGCCCCAGCATTTT. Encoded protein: CASSQEGTANQPQHF.

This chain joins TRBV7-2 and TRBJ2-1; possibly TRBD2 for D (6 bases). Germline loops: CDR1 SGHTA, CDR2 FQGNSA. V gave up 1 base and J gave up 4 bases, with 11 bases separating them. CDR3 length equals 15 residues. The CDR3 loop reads CASSLVGGRYNEQFF. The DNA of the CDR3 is TGTGCCAGCAGCTTAGTTGGAGGGAGGTACAATGAGCAGTTCTTC.

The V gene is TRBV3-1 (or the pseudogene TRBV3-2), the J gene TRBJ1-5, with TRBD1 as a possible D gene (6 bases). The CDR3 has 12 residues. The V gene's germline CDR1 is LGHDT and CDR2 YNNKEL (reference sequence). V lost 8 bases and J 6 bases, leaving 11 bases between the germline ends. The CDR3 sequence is CASGQGSQPQHF. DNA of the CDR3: TGTGCCAGCGGTCAGGGGAGTCAGCCCCAGCATTTT.

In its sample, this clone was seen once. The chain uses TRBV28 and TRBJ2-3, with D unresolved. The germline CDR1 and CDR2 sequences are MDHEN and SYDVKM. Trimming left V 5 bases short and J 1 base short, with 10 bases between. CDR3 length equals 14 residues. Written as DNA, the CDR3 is TGTGCCAGCAGTCTACTCATCCGCACAGATACGCAGTATTTT. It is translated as CASSLLIRTDTQYF.

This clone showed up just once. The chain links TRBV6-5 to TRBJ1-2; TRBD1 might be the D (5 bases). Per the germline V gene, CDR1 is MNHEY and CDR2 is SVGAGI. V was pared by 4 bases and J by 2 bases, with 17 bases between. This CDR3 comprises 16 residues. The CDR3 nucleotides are TGTGCCAGCAGTTTCGAACCTACGACAGTCAACTATGGCTACACCTTC. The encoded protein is CASSFEPTTVNYGYTF.

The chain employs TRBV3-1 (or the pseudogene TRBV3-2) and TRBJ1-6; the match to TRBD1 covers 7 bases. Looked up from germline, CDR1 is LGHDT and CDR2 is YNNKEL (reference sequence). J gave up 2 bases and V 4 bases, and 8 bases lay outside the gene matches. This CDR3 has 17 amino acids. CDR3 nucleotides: TGTGCCAGCAGCCCTCAGCGACAGGGCACCTATAATTCACCCCTCCACTTT. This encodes CASSPQRQGTYNSPLHF.

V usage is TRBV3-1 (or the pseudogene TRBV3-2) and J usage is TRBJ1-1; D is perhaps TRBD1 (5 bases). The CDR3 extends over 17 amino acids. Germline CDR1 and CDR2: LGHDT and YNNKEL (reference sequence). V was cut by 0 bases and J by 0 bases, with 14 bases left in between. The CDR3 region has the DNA TGTGCCAGCAGCCAAGATTGGAGGGGACTGATGAACACTGAAGCTTTCTTT. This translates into CASSQDWRGLMNTEAFF.

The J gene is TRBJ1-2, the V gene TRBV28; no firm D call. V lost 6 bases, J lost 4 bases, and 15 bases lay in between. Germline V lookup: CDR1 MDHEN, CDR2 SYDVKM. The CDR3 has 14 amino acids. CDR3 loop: CASSPGSGSYGYTF. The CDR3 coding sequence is TGTGCCAGCAGCCCAGGATCGGGGTCCTATGGCTACACCTTC.

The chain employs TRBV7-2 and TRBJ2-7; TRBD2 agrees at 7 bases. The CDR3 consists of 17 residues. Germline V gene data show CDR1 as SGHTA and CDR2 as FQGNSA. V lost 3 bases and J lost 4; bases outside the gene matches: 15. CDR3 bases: TGTGCCAGCAGCTTCCAATTCTCCGGGGGGAGACTTTACGAGCAGTACTTC. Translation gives CASSFQFSGGRLYEQYF.

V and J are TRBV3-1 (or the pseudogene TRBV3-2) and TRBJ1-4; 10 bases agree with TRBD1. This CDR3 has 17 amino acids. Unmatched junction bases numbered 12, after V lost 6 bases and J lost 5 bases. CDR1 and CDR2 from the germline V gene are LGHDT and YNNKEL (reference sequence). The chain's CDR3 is CASSHRDRGGENEKLFF. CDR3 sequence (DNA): TGTGCCAGCAGTCACCGGGACAGGGGAGGGGAAAATGAAAAACTGTTTTTT.

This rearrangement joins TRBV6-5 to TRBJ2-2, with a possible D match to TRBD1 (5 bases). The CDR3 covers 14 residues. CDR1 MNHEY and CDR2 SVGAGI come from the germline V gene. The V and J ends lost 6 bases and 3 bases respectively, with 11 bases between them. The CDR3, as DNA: TGTGCCAGCAGCTCAGGGTGGGACACCGGGGAGCTGTTTTTT. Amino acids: CASSSGWDTGELFF.

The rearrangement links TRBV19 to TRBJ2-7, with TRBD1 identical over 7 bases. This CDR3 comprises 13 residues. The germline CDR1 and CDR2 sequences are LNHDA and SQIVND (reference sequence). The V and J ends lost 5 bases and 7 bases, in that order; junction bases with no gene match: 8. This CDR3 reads CASSRDRAREQYF. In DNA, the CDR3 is TGTGCCAGTAGTCGCGACAGGGCGAGGGAGCAGTACTTC.

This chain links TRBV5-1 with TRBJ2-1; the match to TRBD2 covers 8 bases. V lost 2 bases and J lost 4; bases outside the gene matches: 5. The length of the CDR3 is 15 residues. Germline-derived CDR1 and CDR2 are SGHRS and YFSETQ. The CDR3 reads CASSLLAETYNEQFF. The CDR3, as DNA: TGCGCCAGCAGCTTACTAGCGGAGACTTACAATGAGCAGTTCTTC.

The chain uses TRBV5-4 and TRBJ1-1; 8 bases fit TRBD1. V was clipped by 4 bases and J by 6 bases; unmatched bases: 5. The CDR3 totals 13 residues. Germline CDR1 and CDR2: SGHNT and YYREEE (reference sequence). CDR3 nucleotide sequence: TGTGCCAGCAGCACCGGACAGGGTTCTGAAGCTTTCTTT. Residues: CASSTGQGSEAFF.

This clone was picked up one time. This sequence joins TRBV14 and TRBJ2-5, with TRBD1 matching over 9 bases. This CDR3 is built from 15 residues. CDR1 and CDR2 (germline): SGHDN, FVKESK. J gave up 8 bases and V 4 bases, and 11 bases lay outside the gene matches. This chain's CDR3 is CASSPRSGQGTTQYF. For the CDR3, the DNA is TGTGCCAGCAGCCCGAGGTCGGGACAGGGTACAACCCAGTACTTC.

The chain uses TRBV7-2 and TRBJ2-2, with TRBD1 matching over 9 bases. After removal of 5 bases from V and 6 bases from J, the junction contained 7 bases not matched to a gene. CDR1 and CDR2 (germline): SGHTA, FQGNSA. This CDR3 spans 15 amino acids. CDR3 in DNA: TGTGCCAGCAGCCGCGGGACAGGGCTTCCCGGGGAGCTGTTTTTT. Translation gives CASSRGTGLPGELFF.

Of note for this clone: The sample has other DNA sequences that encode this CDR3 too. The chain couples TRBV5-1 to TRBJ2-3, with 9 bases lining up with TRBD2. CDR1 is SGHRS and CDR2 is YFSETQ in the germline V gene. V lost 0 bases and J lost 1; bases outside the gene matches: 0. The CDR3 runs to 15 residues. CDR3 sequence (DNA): TGCGCCAGCAGCTTGGGGACTAGCGGCACAGATACGCAGTATTTT. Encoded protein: CASSLGTSGTDTQYF. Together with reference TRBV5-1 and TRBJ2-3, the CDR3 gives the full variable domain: KAGVTQTPRYLIKTRGQQVTLSCSPISGHRSVSWYQQTPGQGLQFLFEYFSETQRNKGNFPGRFSGRQFSNSRSEMNVSTLELGDSALYLCASSLGTSGTDTQYFGPGTRLTVL.

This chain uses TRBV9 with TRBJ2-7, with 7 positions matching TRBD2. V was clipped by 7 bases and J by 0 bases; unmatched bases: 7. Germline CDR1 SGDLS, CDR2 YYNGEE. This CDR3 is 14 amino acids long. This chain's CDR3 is CASSLAPSSYEQYF. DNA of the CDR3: TGTGCCAGCTCACTAGCGCCTAGCTCCTACGAGCAGTACTTC.

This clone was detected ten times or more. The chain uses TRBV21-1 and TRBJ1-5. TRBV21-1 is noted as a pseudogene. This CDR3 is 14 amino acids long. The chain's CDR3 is CASTRLRENQPQHF. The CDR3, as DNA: TGTGCCAGCACTCGGCTACGGGAAAATCAGCCCCAGCATTTT.

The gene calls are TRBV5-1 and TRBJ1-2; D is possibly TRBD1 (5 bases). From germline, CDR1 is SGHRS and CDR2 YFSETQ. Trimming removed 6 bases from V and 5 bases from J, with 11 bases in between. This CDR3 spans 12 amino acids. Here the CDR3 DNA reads TGCGCCAGCACCCAGGGAGGTTATGGCTACACCTTC. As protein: CASTQGGYGYTF.

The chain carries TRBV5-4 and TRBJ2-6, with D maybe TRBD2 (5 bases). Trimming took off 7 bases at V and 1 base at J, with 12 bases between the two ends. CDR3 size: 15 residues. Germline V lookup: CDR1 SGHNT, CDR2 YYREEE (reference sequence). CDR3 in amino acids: CASSNGLSGANVLTF. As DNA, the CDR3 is TGTGCCAGCTCGAATGGACTGTCTGGGGCCAACGTCCTGACTTTC.